The clone carrying this TCR beta chain has a handful of counts. This sample was included in a study of technical replicates of blood from a few donors. Trimming stripped 4 bases from V and 1 base from J, with 8 bases between. Germline CDR1 reads MGHRA; CDR2 reads YSYEKL. The length of the CDR3 is 14 residues. Using immunoSEQ multiplex PCR, the repertoire was profiled, and TCRdb retains in-frame clones only, with some absent. The table lists around 100,000 clones, about 95% of them singletons. This sequence joins TRBV4-1 and TRBJ1-5, with D possibly matching TRBD1 (6 bases). Sequenced input: T cells isolated from PBMCs. The receptor was isolated from a human donor in good health. The CDR3, as DNA: TGCGCCAGCAGCCGAGGGACAAGCAATCAGCCCCAGCATTTT. Translation gives CASSRGTSNQPQHF.